This TCR beta chain comes out of a study of cytomegalovirus exposure and HLA in healthy donors. Regarding the study as a whole: A previous analysis found most TCR beta V segments productive roughly 90% or roughly 30% of the time. Follow-up analysis later connected one missense variant in DCLRE1C with trimming of TCR beta V- and J-genes.

Vbeta (60) and Jbeta (13) primers were used in the PCR. Repertoires were generated with immunoSEQ multiplex PCR, while TCRdb's copy carries only in-frame clones and drops some. The top ten clones hold more than 0.85% of a sample with 120,000 to 150,000 clones, roughly 80% of them seen once. Concerning this clone: Its antigen is not identified.

The CDR3 contains 15 residues. The junction had 8 bases not matched to a gene; V was cut back by 4 bases and J by 4 bases. Germline-derived CDR1 and CDR2 are MGHRA and YSYEKL. Material for sequencing was PBMCs. The chain joins TRBV4-1 to TRBJ1-1; 8 bases fit TRBD1. This TCR came from a man between 18 and 29 years old in good health and CMV-seronegative. The CDR3 nucleotides are TGCGCCAGCAGCCCCCAGGGGGCGCAGGGCACTGAAGCTTTCTTT. Its protein is CASSPQGAQGTEAFF.